Listed below are T cell receptor beta chains from one sample, sequenced in a study of blood T cell repertoires in COVID-19. Sequenced by immunoSEQ multiplex PCR; TCRdb stores in-frame clones only, minus some. Among 300,000 to 450,000 clones listed, roughly 86% were seen once. Specimen: PBMCs or T cells enriched from blood (not recorded which). The receptors were gathered from a man aged 25 to 45 who had recovered from COVID-19. Both conserved end residues are part of each CDR3. The order of the fields is CDR3 DNA, CDR3 protein, D gene, J gene, V gene, clone size, CDR3 length. A D gene is named only where the DNA matches it firmly. Size tells how often a clone was seen (once, few, many) or the class of an expanded clone, and some rows leave it out.

TGTGCCAGTAGGACCCGAGGGGGCAGGTACACTGAAGCTTTCTTT,CASRTRGGRYTEAFF,TRBD1,TRBJ1-1,TRBV19,NA,15
TGTGCCAGCAGCTTAGATGGGCCTCTCACACTAGGCTCCTACAATGAGCAGTTCTTC,CASSLDGPLTLGSYNEQFF,NA,TRBJ2-1,TRBV7-2,NA,19
TGTGCCTGGAGTCCTCCGGACAGCCCGAACACTGAAGCTTTCTTT,CAWSPPDSPNTEAFF,NA,TRBJ1-1,TRBV30,NA,15
TGTGCCAGCAGTTTATTTGGAGATAGCAATCAGCCCCAGCATTTT,CASSLFGDSNQPQHF,NA,TRBJ1-5,TRBV27,NA,15
TGTGCCAGCCACGGGACAGGGGGCTCTATCAATGAGCAGTTCTTC,CASHGTGGSINEQFF,TRBD1,TRBJ2-1,TRBV18,NA,15
TGCGCCAGCAGCTCAGGACAGGGGGCGGAGTACTTC,CASSSGQGAEYF,TRBD1,TRBJ2-7,TRBV5-1,NA,12
TGTGCCAGCAGTTGGACTGCCAGCACGGCTTTCTTT,CASSWTASTAFF,NA,TRBJ1-1,TRBV12-3/TRBV12-4,NA,12
TGCAGTGCTAGTGGAGCGTACCAAGAGACCCAGTACTTC,CSASGAYQETQYF,NA,TRBJ2-5,TRBV20-1,once,13
TGTGCCAGCACTTGGCAGTATGGCTACACCTTC,CASTWQYGYTF,NA,TRBJ1-2,TRBV2,few,11
TGTGCCTGGAACTACCGGGACAGGGGGAATGGCTACACCTTC,CAWNYRDRGNGYTF,TRBD1,TRBJ1-2,TRBV30,NA,14
TGCGCCAGCAGCTTGGAAGAGGCGGTGAACACTGAAGCTTTCTTT,CASSLEEAVNTEAFF,NA,TRBJ1-1,TRBV5-1,NA,15
TGTGCCAGTAGGGACAGGCGGAACACTGAAGCTTTCTTT,CASRDRRNTEAFF,TRBD1,TRBJ1-1,TRBV19,NA,13
TGTGCCATCCTGAGCCGAACGTCCCCGTTCTCTGGGGCCAACGTCCTGACTTTC,CAILSRTSPFSGANVLTF,NA,TRBJ2-6,TRBV10-3,NA,18
TGTGCCAGCAGTTACCGGGCGGGGAGCTCCTACGAGCAGTACTTC,CASSYRAGSSYEQYF,NA,TRBJ2-7,TRBV6-5,NA,15
TGTGCCAGCAGTGAAGCGGGACAGGGGAACACCCAGTACTTC,CASSEAGQGNTQYF,TRBD1,TRBJ2-5,TRBV6-1,NA,14
TGCGCCAGCAGCCAAGTGGGGACAGGGAGAGGGAACACTGAAGCTTTCTTT,CASSQVGTGRGNTEAFF,TRBD1,TRBJ1-1,TRBV4-3,NA,17
TGTGCCAGCCGGCGGGAGGGTAGAACTGAAGCTTTCTTT,CASRREGRTEAFF,NA,TRBJ1-1,TRBV19,NA,13
TGTGCCAGTAGTATGGGGACAGGAGGATCACCCCTCCACTTT,CASSMGTGGSPLHF,TRBD1,TRBJ1-6,TRBV19,NA,14
TGTGCCAGCAGCACCCTAGGTCCCAGGGGCTGGGGTCCCACTGAAGCTTTCTTT,CASSTLGPRGWGPTEAFF,NA,TRBJ1-1,TRBV11-2,NA,18
TGCGCCAGCAGCTCCGTCCGGAATGAGCAGTTCTTC,CASSSVRNEQFF,NA,TRBJ2-1,TRBV5-1,NA,12
TGTGCCAGTAGCCGAGCAACTAATGAAAAACTGTTTTTT,CASSRATNEKLFF,NA,TRBJ1-4,TRBV19,NA,13
TGTGCCAGCTCACCTACCACTATGACTGAAGCTTTCTTT,CASSPTTMTEAFF,NA,TRBJ1-1,TRBV18,once,13
TGTGCCATCAGTGAGTCGGGCAGGGAAGGTGGCTACACCTTC,CAISESGREGGYTF,NA,TRBJ1-2,TRBV10-3,NA,14
TGTGCCAGTAGTCAGGGGGTGAACACTGAAGCTTTCTTT,CASSQGVNTEAFF,TRBD1,TRBJ1-1,TRBV19,NA,13
TGTGCCAGCAGCCGGGACAGGGGATATGGCTACACCTTC,CASSRDRGYGYTF,TRBD1,TRBJ1-2,TRBV6-2/TRBV6-3,once,13
TGTGCCAGCAGCCGATCGGGGTCTGAAGCTTTCTTT,CASSRSGSEAFF,NA,TRBJ1-1,TRBV12-3/TRBV12-4,few,12
TGTGCCAGTAGTATAGGGGGGGGGCGTTCACCCCTCCACTTT,CASSIGGGRSPLHF,NA,TRBJ1-6,TRBV19,NA,14
TGTGCCAGCAGCTACGGCGCTAGCGGGCACAATGAGCAGTTCTTC,CASSYGASGHNEQFF,TRBD2,TRBJ2-1,TRBV7-9,NA,15
TGTGCCAGCTCACCAGGACAGGGAAGGGGCTATGGCTACACCTTC,CASSPGQGRGYGYTF,TRBD1,TRBJ1-2,TRBV18,NA,15
TGTGCCAGCTCACGTGGACAGAGCACAGATACGCAGTATTTT,CASSRGQSTDTQYF,NA,TRBJ2-3,TRBV18,NA,14
TGTGCCAGCAGTACCCTACCACGGACATATGAAAAACTGTTTTTT,CASSTLPRTYEKLFF,NA,TRBJ1-4,TRBV2,NA,15
TGTGCCAGCAGTTTATCAGGTGCGGGGGCTTACGAGCAGTACTTC,CASSLSGAGAYEQYF,NA,TRBJ2-7,TRBV27,NA,15
TGTGCCAGCAGTTTATCGGGGGACAGGGTGGTCCACGAGCAGTACTTC,CASSLSGDRVVHEQYF,TRBD1,TRBJ2-7,TRBV27,NA,16
TGTGCCAGCAGTTCGTCGTCTTCAGTGACCCAGTACTTC,CASSSSSSVTQYF,NA,TRBJ2-5,TRBV6-5,NA,13
TGTGCCAGCAGCTTGACCCCCGTTGGAGCTAATGAAAAACTGTTTTTT,CASSLTPVGANEKLFF,NA,TRBJ1-4,TRBV7-2,NA,16
TGTGCCAGCAGCTTAGCGTCAGGGGGACTTGAAGCTTTCTTT,CASSLASGGLEAFF,TRBD1,TRBJ1-1,TRBV7-2,NA,14
TGTGCCAGCAGCTGGGAGGGAGTGGGGATGGCTAACTATGGCTACACCTTC,CASSWEGVGMANYGYTF,NA,TRBJ1-2,TRBV5-4,NA,17
TGTGCCAGCAGTCCGGACAGGGCGACAGATACGCAGTATTTT,CASSPDRATDTQYF,TRBD1,TRBJ2-3,TRBV27,NA,14
TGTGCCAGCAGTGAAGCGCGGGGGCTTACGCAGTATTTT,CASSEARGLTQYF,NA,TRBJ2-3,TRBV2,once,13
TGTGCCAGCAGTTTAAGGCCGACAGGCGAAGCTTTCTTT,CASSLRPTGEAFF,NA,TRBJ1-1,TRBV27,NA,13
TGTGCCAGCAGCGTAGCCCTCCCCAGGGGGCACTCTGGGGCCAACGTCCTGACTTTC,CASSVALPRGHSGANVLTF,TRBD1,TRBJ2-6,TRBV9,NA,19
TGTGCCAGCAGCGAGGGAGTGGCAACTAATGAAAAACTGTTTTTT,CASSEGVATNEKLFF,NA,TRBJ1-4,TRBV7-9,NA,15